The following is a T cell receptor (beta chain) sequence with its context. The antigen is unknown. Germline CDR1 is MNHNY and CDR2 is SVGAGI (reference sequence). V lost 0 bases to trimming and J lost 2 bases, with 13 bases between them. The CDR3 contains 16 residues. Cells designated naive CD8 were CD45RO-negative and were positively selected for CCR7, with terminally differentiated effector memory CD45RA+ cells excluded. This record comes from a study of shared clonotypes between healthy human individuals. Overall study results and limits: The study's rarefaction showed incomplete sorted-subset sequencing despite large depth.

Authors' data handling: ImmunoSEQ only sent back junction sequences with no quality scores, so filtering was done differently. The table came from immunoSEQ multiplex PCR; TCRdb's copy has only in-frame clones and leaves some out. V, J and clone size are those of that table, while D and trimming were read from the DNA. The sample has about 680,000 clones, about 90% seen once. The rearrangement joins TRBV6-6 to TRBJ1-2; no definite D call. Sequenced sample: naive CD8+ T cells sorted from blood. The clonotype comes from a young man in good health. Here the CDR3 reads CASSYSAEPSNYGYTF. CDR3 bases: TGTGCCAGCAGTTACTCCGCGGAGCCGTCCAACTATGGCTACACCTTC.